The 2 T cell receptor beta chains below come from one sample, sequenced in a study of T cell changes during pregnancy in multiple sclerosis. Using immunoSEQ multiplex PCR, the repertoire was profiled, and TCRdb retains in-frame clones only, with some absent. The sample has about 76,000 clones, 80% to 95% seen once. The material sequenced was peripheral blood, taken in the first trimester of pregnancy. The receptors stem from a female donor in good health, enrolled as a control in a pregnancy study.

The V and J genes are TRBV25-1 and TRBJ2-1; 10 bases match TRBD2. Germline CDR1 is MGHDK and CDR2 is SYGVNS. After removal of 7 bases from V and 9 bases from J, the junction contained 9 bases not matched to a gene. The CDR3 spans 14 residues. CDR3 sequence (DNA): TGTGCCAGCACGGGGGCTAGCGGGAGAGGTGAGCAGTTCTTC. Its translation is CASTGASGRGEQFF.

The chain combines TRBV4-1 with TRBJ1-5; the D gene is possibly TRBD1 (6 bases). The length of the CDR3 is 15 residues. V was cut by 5 bases and J by 3 bases, with 14 bases left in between. CDR1 and CDR2 from the germline V gene are MGHRA and YSYEKL. CDR3 in DNA: TGCGCCAGCAGCTCCGGGGGGGCCATCAATCAGCCCCAGCATTTT. Translation gives CASSSGGAINQPQHF.